The clone carrying this TCR beta chain was observed a few times. The antigen is not known. V shed 3 bases and J shed 1 base, with 11 bases lying between them. CDR3 length: 14 amino acids. Germline values: CDR1 SGHDT, CDR2 YYEEEE. The data stem from a study of early T cells in non-severe SARS-CoV-2 infection. At the level of the study: The authors sequenced bulk RNA from unsorted whole blood, leaving chains unpaired. Study observations and caveats: Using VDJdb, the matching emphasized anti-spike CD8 responses while missing private and CD4 specificities.

The TCR library protocol was used to attach unique molecular identifiers. These identifiers were attached to individual cDNA molecules. One entry per CDR3 protein, called by TCRdb with MiXCR from the 5' RACE reads. Here the sample spans over 60,000 distinct CDR3 sequences, about 9% being singletons. V gene TRBV5-6 combines with J gene TRBJ2-7; D perhaps matches TRBD1 (6 bases). The material sequenced was whole blood. This receptor was identified in an adult who was a healthcare worker with PCR-confirmed SARS-CoV-2 infection or an uninfected control (not recorded which). The CDR3 DNA follows: TGTGCCAGCAGCTCTGTGGACAGTTCCTACGAGCAGTACTTC. This gives the protein CASSSVDSSYEQYF.